The subject of this entry is one TCR beta chain. The antigen is not known. Germline-derived CDR1 and CDR2 are SGDLS and YYNGEE. The CDR3 has 17 amino acids. The V end was cut by 4 bases, the J end by 5 bases, with 22 bases between. This specimen belongs to a study of CD8+ T cells in alopecia areata. This sample's treatment: oral pan-JAK inhibitor, 5-10 mg twice daily. Study results and caveats: Expanded CD8+ clones among the top 100, and scalp clonality, were significantly decreased by tofacitinib.

Sequencing used cDNA as its template, made by extracting RNA and reverse transcribing it. The table came from immunoSEQ multiplex PCR; TCRdb's copy has only in-frame clones and leaves some out. The profile shows over 95,000 clones, under 70% of them singletons. The sequence was obtained from a human donor with alopecia areata. The rearrangement uses TRBV9 and TRBJ2-1, with unresolved D. This sample comprised CD8+ T cells sorted from blood, obtained at week 4, from a patient treated with tofacitinib. The CDR3 DNA follows: TGTGCCAGCAGCCCACAAGGGTTGGTGGGCGTGGACAATGAGCAGTTCTTC. Its protein is CASSPQGLVGVDNEQFF.